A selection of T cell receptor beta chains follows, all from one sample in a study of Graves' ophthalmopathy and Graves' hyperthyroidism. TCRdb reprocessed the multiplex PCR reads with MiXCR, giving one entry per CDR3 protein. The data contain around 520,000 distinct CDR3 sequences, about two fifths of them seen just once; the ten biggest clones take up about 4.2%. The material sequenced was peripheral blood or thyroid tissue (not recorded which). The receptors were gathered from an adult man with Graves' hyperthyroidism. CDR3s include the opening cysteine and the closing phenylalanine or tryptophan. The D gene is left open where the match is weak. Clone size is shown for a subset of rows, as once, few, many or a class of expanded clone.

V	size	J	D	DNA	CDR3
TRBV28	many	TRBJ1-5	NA	TGTGCCAGCAGTTTAATCAGGGGTAATCAGCCCCAGCATTTT	CASSLIRGNQPQHF
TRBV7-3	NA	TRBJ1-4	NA	TGTGCCGGCAGAGAAAAACTGTTTTTT	CAGREKLFF
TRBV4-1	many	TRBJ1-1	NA	TGCGCCAGCAGCCTGCGGGCACTTGACACTGAAGCTTTCTTT	CASSLRALDTEAFF
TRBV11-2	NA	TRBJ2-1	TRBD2	TGTGCCAGCAGTGAAGCGCATACTAGCGGGGGGGCGGAGCAGTTCTTC	CASSEAHTSGGAEQFF
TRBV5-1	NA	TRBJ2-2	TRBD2	TGCGCCAGCAGCTCGACCCCACGCGGGGGGTTGCAGTTGACCGGGGAGCTGTTTTTT	CASSSTPRGGLQLTGELFF
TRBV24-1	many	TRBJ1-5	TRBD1	TGTGCCACCAGTGAATCCGGGACAGGGGGCGTGCAGCCCCAGCATTTT	CATSESGTGGVQPQHF
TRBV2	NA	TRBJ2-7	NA	TGTGCCAGCAGTAACCCCATGGGGTCTGCGAGCTACGAGCAGTACTTC	CASSNPMGSASYEQYF
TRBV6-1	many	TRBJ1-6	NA	TGTGCCAGCAGTGACCGGCCGCGTAATTCACCCCTCCACTTT	CASSDRPRNSPLHF
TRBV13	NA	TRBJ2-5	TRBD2	TGTGCCAGCAGTTACTCCGGCCCGGGAGGAGGGACCCAAGAGGCCCAGTACTTC	CASSYSGPGGGTQEAQYF
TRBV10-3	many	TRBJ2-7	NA	TGTGTCATCAGTGGAGAACCCTACGAGCAGTACTTC	CVISGEPYEQYF
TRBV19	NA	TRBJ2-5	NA	TGTGCCAGTACGGGTGCACAAGAGACCCAGTACTTC	CASTGAQETQYF
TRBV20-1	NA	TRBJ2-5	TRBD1	TGCAGTGCTAGAAAACCCGGGACAGCCTCGGAGACCCAGTACTTC	CSARKPGTASETQYF
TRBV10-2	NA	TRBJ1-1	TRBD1	TGCGCCAGCAGTCCAGGGGGGCAGGGTCGGAGGATGAACACTGAAGCTTTCTTT	CASSPGGQGRRMNTEAFF
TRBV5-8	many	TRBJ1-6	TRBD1	TGTGCCAGCAGCAGGGCCTCACAGGGGTTAGGATCACCCCTCCACTTT	CASSRASQGLGSPLHF
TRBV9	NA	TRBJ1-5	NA	TGTGCCAGCAGCGACGGGGCCTACCGAGAGACCCAGCATTTT	CASSDGAYRETQHF
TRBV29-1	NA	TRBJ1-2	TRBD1	TGCAGCTTGGTTGGGGCTGACAGGGGGCTTGGCTACACCTTC	CSLVGADRGLGYTF
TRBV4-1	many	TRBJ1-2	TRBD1	TGCGCCAGCAGCCACACAGGGGGACCTGGTGGCTACACCTTC	CASSHTGGPGGYTF
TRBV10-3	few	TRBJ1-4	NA	TGTGCCATCAGTGAGCCGGGGGAAAAACTGTTTTTT	CAISEPGEKLFF
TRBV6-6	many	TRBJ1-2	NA	TGTGCCAGCAGCAATGGTCAGGGGAGAGGCTACACCTTC	CASSNGQGRGYTF
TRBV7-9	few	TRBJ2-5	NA	TGTGCCAGCAGCCGACAGTACCAAGAGACCCAGTACTTC	CASSRQYQETQYF
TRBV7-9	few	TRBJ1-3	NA	TGTGCCAGCACCGGGGGAACTGGAAACACCATATATTTT	CASTGGTGNTIYF
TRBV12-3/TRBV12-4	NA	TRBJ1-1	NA	TGTGCCAGCAGTTTTGGATGGGGGAACACTGAAGCTTTCTTT	CASSFGWGNTEAFF
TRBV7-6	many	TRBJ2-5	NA	TGTGCCAGCAGCCTCGCAGGAATCCAAGAGACCCAGTACTTC	CASSLAGIQETQYF
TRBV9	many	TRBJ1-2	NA	TGTGCCAGCAGCGTAGCAGGGGCAGGCGGAAATGGCTACACCTTC	CASSVAGAGGNGYTF
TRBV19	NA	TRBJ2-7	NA	TGTGCCAGTAGTAGCGGAGACACCTACGAGCAGTACTTC	CASSSGDTYEQYF
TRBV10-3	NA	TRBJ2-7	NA	TGTGCCATCAGTGATCGGGGAATCTCCCACGAGCAGTACTTC	CAISDRGISHEQYF
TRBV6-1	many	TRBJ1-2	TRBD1	TGTGCCAGCAGTGAAGACAGGGGTAATGGCTACACCTTC	CASSEDRGNGYTF
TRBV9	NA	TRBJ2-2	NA	TGTGCCAGCAGCGTAGCGGGATCGGGGTACAATGAGCAGTTTTTT	CASSVAGSGYNEQFF
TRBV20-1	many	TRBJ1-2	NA	TGCAGTTTCCTCCGTAGGGGGGGCTATGGCTACACCTTC	CSFLRRGGYGYTF
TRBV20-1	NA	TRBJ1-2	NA	TGCAGGGGGCGGGATAGAACAGGGAGGGATGGCTACACCTTC	CRGRDRTGRDGYTF
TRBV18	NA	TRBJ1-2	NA	TGTGCCAGCTCCTCGGACGGACTCTATGGCTACACCTTC	CASSSDGLYGYTF
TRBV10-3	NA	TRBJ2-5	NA	TGTGCCATCAGTACCTCAACTGGTGGCTCCGGGGAGACCCAGCACTTC	CAISTSTGGSGETQHF
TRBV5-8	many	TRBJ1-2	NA	TGTGCCACCGGTCCTCCAAGAGGCTACACCTTC	CATGPPRGYTF
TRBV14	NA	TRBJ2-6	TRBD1	TGTGCCAGCAGCCAAGATAGTTTGACAGGGGAACCTAGGGCCAACGTCCTGACTTTC	CASSQDSLTGEPRANVLTF
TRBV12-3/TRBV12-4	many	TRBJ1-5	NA	TGTGCCAGCAGTTTAGGGGCCCCGCTTCCCCAGCATTTT	CASSLGAPLPQHF
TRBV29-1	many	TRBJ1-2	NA	TGCAGCGTTGAAGATCGGCATGGCTACACCTTC	CSVEDRHGYTF
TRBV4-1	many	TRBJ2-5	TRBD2	TGCGCCAGCAGCCTTAGCGGGAGAATGGAGACCCAGTACTTC	CASSLSGRMETQYF
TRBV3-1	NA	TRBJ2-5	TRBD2	TGTGCCAGCGAACTAGCGGGTTTGTACCAAGAGACCCAGTACTTC	CASELAGLYQETQYF
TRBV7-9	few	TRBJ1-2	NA	TGTGCCAGCAGCTTGGATCCGGGGACCTTTAACTATGGCTACACCTTC	CASSLDPGTFNYGYTF
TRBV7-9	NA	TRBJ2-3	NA	TGTGCCAGCAGCTTCCGGACAGATACGCAGTATTTT	CASSFRTDTQYF
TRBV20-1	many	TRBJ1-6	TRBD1	TGCAGTGCTAGAGATAATGACAGGGGAACCTATAATTCACCCCTCCACTTT	CSARDNDRGTYNSPLHF
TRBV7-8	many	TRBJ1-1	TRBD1	TGTGCCAGCAGCTACAGGGGGGAATGGGCTGAAGCTTTCTTT	CASSYRGEWAEAFF
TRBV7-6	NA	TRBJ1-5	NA	TGTGCCAGCGGCTTAGCGGGGGCGAATCAGCCCCAGCATTTT	CASGLAGANQPQHF
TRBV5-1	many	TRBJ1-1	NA	TGCGCCAGCAGCTTGGCTGGGGTTCTTACTGAAGCTTTCTTT	CASSLAGVLTEAFF
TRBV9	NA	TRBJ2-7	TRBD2	TGTGCCAGCAGGGGACCTAGCGGGGGGGCCAGGGAGCAGTACTTC	CASRGPSGGAREQYF
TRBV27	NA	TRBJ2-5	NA	TGTGCCAGCAGTACCCCTGAGGGTAGCCAGTACTTC	CASSTPEGSQYF
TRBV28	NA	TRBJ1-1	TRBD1	TGTGCCAGCACTAGGACAGGGTCAGACACTGAAGCTTTCTTT	CASTRTGSDTEAFF
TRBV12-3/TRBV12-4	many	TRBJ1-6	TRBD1	TGTGCCAGCAGCCTCGGGAGGACAGGGTACAATTCACCCCTCCACTTT	CASSLGRTGYNSPLHF
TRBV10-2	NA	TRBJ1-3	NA	TGCGCCAGCAGTGATTCGCCACATCTCGGCTCTGGAAACACCATATATTTT	CASSDSPHLGSGNTIYF
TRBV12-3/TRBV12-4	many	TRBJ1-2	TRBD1	TGTGCCAGCAGTCGGGACAGCCTTAACTATGGCTACACCTTC	CASSRDSLNYGYTF
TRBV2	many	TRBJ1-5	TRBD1	TGTGCCAGCAGTGTAGCACAGGGGGCGGAGAGCAATCAGCCCCAGCATTTT	CASSVAQGAESNQPQHF
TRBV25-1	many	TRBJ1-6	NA	TGTGCCAGCAGCCTAACATCGAATTCACCCCTCCACTTT	CASSLTSNSPLHF
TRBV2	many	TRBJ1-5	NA	TGTGCCAGCAGTGAACGGACCAATCAGCCCCAGCATTTT	CASSERTNQPQHF
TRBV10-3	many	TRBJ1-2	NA	TGTGCCATCAGTGAGGACAGGAACTATGGCTACACCTTC	CAISEDRNYGYTF